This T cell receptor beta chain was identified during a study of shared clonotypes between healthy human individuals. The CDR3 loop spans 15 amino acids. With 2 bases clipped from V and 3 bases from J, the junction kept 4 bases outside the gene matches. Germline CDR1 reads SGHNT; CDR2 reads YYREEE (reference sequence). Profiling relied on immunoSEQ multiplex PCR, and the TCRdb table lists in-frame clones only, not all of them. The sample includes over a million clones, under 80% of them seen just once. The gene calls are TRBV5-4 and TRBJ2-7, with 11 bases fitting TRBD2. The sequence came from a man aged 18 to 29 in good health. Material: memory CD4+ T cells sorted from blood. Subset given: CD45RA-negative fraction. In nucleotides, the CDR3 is TGTGCCAGCAGCTTTACTAGCGGGAGAGTCTACGAGCAGTACTTC. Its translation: CASSFTSGRVYEQYF.